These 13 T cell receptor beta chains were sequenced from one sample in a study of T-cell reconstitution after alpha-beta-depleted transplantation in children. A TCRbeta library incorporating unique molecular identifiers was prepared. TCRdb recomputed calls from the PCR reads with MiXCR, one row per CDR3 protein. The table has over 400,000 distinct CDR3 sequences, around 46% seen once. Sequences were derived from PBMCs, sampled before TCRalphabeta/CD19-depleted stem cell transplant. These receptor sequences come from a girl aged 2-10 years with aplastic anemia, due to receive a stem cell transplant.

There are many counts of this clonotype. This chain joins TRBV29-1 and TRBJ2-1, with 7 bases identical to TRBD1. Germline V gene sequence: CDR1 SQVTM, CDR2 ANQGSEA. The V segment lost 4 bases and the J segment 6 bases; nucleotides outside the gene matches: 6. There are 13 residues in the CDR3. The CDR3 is CSVADRQGNEQFF. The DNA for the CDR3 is TGCAGCGTTGCGGATCGACAGGGCAATGAGCAGTTCTTC.

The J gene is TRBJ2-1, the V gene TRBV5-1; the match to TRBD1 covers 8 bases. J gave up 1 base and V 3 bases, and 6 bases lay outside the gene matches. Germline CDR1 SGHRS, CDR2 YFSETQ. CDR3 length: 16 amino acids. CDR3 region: CASSSLRTGSYNEQFF. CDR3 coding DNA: TGCGCCAGCAGCTCGTTAAGGACAGGGTCCTACAATGAGCAGTTCTTC. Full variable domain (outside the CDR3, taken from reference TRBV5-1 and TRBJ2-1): KAGVTQTPRYLIKTRGQQVTLSCSPISGHRSVSWYQQTPGQGLQFLFEYFSETQRNKGNFPGRFSGRQFSNSRSEMNVSTLELGDSALYLCASSSLRTGSYNEQFFGPGTRLTVL.

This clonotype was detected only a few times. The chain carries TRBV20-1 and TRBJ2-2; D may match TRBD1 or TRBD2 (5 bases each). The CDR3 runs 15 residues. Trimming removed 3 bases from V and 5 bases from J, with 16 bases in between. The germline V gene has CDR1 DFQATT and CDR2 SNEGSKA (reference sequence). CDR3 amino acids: CSASKRGRRTGELFF. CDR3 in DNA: TGCAGTGCTAGCAAGAGGGGACGGAGGACCGGGGAGCTGTTTTTT.

The DNA for the CDR3 is TGCAGCGTTCCTTCTAGGCCCAGGGTTGATGGCTACACCTTC. Protein sequence: CSVPSRPRVDGYTF. The rearrangement links TRBV29-1 to TRBJ1-2, with D tentatively TRBD1 (5 bases). Germline V gives CDR1 SQVTM, CDR2 ANQGSEA. V gave up 5 bases and J gave up 6 bases, with 19 bases separating them. This CDR3 has 14 residues. Variable domain in full (rest from reference TRBV29-1 and TRBJ1-2): SAVISQKPSRDICQRGTSLTIQCQVDSQVTMMFWYRQQPGQSLTLIATANQGSEATYESGFVIDKFPISRPNLTFSTLTVSNMSPEDSSIYLCSVPSRPRVDGYTFGSGTRLTVV.

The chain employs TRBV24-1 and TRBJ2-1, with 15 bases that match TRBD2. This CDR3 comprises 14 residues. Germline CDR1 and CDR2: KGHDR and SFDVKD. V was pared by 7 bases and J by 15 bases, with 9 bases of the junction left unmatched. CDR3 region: CATRGTSGRRESFF. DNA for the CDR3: TGTGCCACCAGAGGGACTAGCGGGAGGCGTGAGTCGTTCTTC.

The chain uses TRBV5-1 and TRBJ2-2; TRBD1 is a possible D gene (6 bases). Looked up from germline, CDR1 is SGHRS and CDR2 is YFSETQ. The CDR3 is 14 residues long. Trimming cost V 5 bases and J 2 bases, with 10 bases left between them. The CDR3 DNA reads TGCGCCAGCAGAGTGACAGGCAACACCGGGGAGCTGTTTTTT. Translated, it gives CASRVTGNTGELFF.

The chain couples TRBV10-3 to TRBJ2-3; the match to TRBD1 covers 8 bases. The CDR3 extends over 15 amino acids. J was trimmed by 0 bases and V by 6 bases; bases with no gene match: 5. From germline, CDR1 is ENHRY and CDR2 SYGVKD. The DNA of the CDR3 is TGTGCCATCAGCATTACAGGGGGTAGCACAGATACGCAGTATTTT. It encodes CAISITGGSTDTQYF.

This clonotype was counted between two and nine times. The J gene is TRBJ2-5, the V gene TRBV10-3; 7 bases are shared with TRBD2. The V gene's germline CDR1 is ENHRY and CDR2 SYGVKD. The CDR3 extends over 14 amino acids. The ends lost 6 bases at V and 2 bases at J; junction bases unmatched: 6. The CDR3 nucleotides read TGTGCCATCAGCGTAGCGGGTGGTCAAGAGACCCAGTACTTC. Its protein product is CAISVAGGQETQYF.

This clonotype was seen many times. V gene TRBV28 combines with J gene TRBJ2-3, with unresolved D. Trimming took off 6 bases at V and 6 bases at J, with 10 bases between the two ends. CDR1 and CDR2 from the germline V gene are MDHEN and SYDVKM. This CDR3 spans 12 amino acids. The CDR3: CASRKDRDTQYF. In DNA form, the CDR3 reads TGTGCCAGCAGGAAGGACCGGGATACGCAGTATTTT. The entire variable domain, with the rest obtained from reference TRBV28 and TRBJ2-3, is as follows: DVKVTQSSRYLVKRTGEKVFLECVQDMDHENMFWYRQDPGLGLRLIYFSYDVKMKEKGDIPEGYSVSREKKERFSLILESASTNQTSMYLCASRKDRDTQYFGPGTRLTVL.

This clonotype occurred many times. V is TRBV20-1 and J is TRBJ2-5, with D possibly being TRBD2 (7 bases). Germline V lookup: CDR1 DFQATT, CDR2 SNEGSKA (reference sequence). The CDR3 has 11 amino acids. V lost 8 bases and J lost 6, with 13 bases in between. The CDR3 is CSPRGGQTQYF. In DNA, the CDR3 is TGCAGTCCTCGCGGGGGCCAGACCCAGTACTTC.

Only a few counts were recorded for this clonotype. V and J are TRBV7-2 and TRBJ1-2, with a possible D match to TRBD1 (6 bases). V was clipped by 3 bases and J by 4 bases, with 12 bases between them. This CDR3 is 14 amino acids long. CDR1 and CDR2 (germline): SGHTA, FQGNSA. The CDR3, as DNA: TGTGCCAGCAGCTTGGGGGCACAGACCTATGGCTACACCTTC. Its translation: CASSLGAQTYGYTF.

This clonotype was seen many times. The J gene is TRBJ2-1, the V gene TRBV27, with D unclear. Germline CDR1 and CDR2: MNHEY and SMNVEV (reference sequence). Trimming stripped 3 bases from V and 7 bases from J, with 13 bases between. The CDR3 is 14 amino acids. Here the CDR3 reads CASSFGLGRNEQFF. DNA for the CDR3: TGTGCCAGCAGTTTCGGGCTAGGGCGGAATGAGCAGTTCTTC.

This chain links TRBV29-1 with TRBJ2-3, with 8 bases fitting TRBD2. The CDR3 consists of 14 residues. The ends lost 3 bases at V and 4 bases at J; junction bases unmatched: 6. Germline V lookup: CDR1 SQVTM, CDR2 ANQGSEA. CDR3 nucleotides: TGCAGCGTTGAGGAGAGCGGGAGTTCAGATACGCAGTATTTT. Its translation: CSVEESGSSDTQYF.